This T cell receptor beta chain was obtained from a study of shared clonotypes between healthy human individuals (TCRdb year 2020). With regard to the full study: The cohort included three men and two women between 18 and 49 years of age. For each donor, CD4 naive and CD4 memory were each given three plates, CD8 naive was given two plates, and CD8 memory was given one plate. To increase sequencing depth and limit assay-specific biases, different laboratories used diverse techniques to prepare libraries and sequence TCR repertoires. Between about 0.94 and 8.9 billion PBMCs per donor were obtained by leukapheresis. The study deeply sequenced blood TCR repertoires of five healthy adults to estimate repertoire size and the extent of clonotype sharing between individuals. What the work shows at the level of the full study, not this receptor alone: When several donors were compared, the shared fraction of clonotypes was about 5.4% for naive CD4, less than 4% for naive CD8, 2% to 2.5% for memory CD4, and under 0.5% for memory CD8. Based on pairwise subsampling, the degree of clonotype sharing among donors was expected to be affected by sequencing depth. Compared with non-shared clonotypes, clonotypes shared by all four sorted-subset donors had higher generation probabilities. Only blood was sampled, and tissue TCR repertoires likely differ from those in blood. Even with the large sequencing depth, rarefaction of the sorted-subset datasets indicated that sequencing was incomplete. Naive subsets generally had larger estimated clonotype richness than memory subsets did. The small number of donors limited the genetic and exposure-history diversity represented.

Using the deep immunoSEQ assay, TCR CDR3 regions were amplified from genomic DNA by multiplex PCR. Extracted genomic DNA from each cell subset was spread evenly across all wells of several immunoSEQ 96-well plates, with each plate serving as a replicate. Each replicate PCR for sorted subsets received approximately 200 ng genomic DNA, equal to about 30,000 T cell genomes. Purified libraries were quantified with a Qubit 3.0 fluorometer, sized on a Bioanalyzer 2100, and re-quantified with the KAPA Library Quantification kit. Every immunoSEQ 96-well plate was sequenced on a separate single-read 150-cycle Illumina NextSeq 550 flow cell. In the source study's methods: Because only junctional sequences without quality scores were contained in the immunoSEQ output, filtering matching that applied to full-length reads could not be performed. To assign V/J genes and CDR3, sequences were annotated against IMGT germline references using PyIR, a Python wrapper for IgBLAST v1.9. Reads were removed for weak V/J assignments (E-value above 1e-6), missing CDR3, stop codons, out-of-frame junctions, or ambiguous translated residues. V3J clonotypes were defined by identical inferred V gene, J gene, and CDR3 amino acid sequence. To compute the percentage overlap between repertoires, the number of shared unique clonotypes was divided by the size of the smaller repertoire. Richness of each repertoire was evaluated using RTK rarefaction, the Chao1 estimator, and Recon v2.1 estimates of unobserved clonotypes. Generation probabilities were computed with OLGA for all TCRbeta clonotypes obtained by the gDNA method from a handful of donors. Not all clones reach the TCRdb copy of this immuneACCESS table, which keeps in-frame sequences only. Checked studies attribute under half of the gap to unresolved V genes and leave the rest unexplained. V and J calls and clone size are copied from that table; D and trimming were computed from the DNA. This sample gives more than 2,000,000 clones in total; over 90% of them show up just once. About 0.39% of the sample is held by the ten biggest clonotypes.

Details on this clone: It has no known antigen specificity. There are no base qualities to consult, and no much larger clone falls within one base.

The junction carries 17 bases between V and J, which are trimmed by 5 bases and 1 base respectively. Its CDR3 holds 16 amino acids, cysteine through phenylalanine. The sequence is cut down to CDR3 DNA, 48 bases in frame from base 1. Reading the germline V gene gives CDR1 ENHRY and CDR2 SYGVKD. The donors were healthy, HIV-negative adults with no recently reported acute infections or vaccinations. All donors were Caucasian adults living in Nashville, Tennessee, USA. CD4+ T cells were enriched by magnetic negative selection, after which naive cells were positively selected on CD45RA and the negative fraction was taken as the memory subset. After blood collection by leukapheresis, PBMCs were isolated using Ficoll-Histopaque density gradient centrifugation and then cryopreserved in the vapor phase of liquid nitrogen. Purity and quantity of every magnetically sorted T cell population were checked by analytical flow cytometry. From each sorted fraction, genomic DNA was isolated and quantified by UV absorbance on a Nanodrop 2000c.

Sequencing was done on a sample of naive CD4+ T cells from PBMCs. Explained via the paper, the cell subset or site label denotes: CD45RA+ positively selected. The clonotype was recovered from a man younger than 30 in good health. Some clones in this sample may be carry-over from other donors' samples. The sequence is built from TRBV10-3 and TRBJ1-2, with no confident D gene call. The CDR3 region has the sequence CAISPGPQGGNYGYTF. At the DNA level, the sequence is TGTGCCATCAGTCCTGGACCACAAGGAGGTAACTATGGCTACACCTTC.